The 11 T cell receptor beta chains given below trace back to one sample, sequenced in a study of preoperative IRX-2 immunotherapy in early breast cancer. Treatment described: preoperative locoregional IRX-2 cytokine immunotherapy. Assay: immunoSEQ multiplex PCR; the TCRdb copy retains only in-frame clones and omits some. The sample includes roughly 30,000 clones, about 79% of them seen just once. The specimen was collected from a patient treated with IRX-2 immunotherapy. The receptors were gathered from a human donor with breast cancer.

The chain has TRBV6-8 and TRBJ2-3; D gene uncertain. The CDR3 extends over 16 amino acids. CDR1 and CDR2 (germline): MNHGY, SAAAGT. Trimming pared 2 bases from V and 1 base from J, leaving 13 bases between. The CDR3 loop is CASSYKQRLGTDTQYF. The CDR3 DNA follows: TGTGCCAGCAGTTACAAGCAGAGACTCGGCACAGATACGCAGTATTTT.

The chain has TRBV19 and TRBJ1-5; D gene ambiguous. V lost 10 bases and J lost 0, with 16 bases in between. CDR1 is LNHDA, CDR2 SQIVND, per germline (reference sequence). CDR3 length: 15 residues. The CDR3 loop is CATKGSGRSNQPQHF. The CDR3 bases are TGTGCCACCAAAGGATCCGGGCGTAGCAATCAGCCCCAGCATTTT. Drawing the rest from reference TRBV19 and TRBJ1-5, the complete variable domain is DGGITQSPKYLFRKEGQNVTLSCEQNLNHDAMYWYRQDPGQGLRLIYYSQIVNDFQKGDIAEGYSVSREKKESFPLTVTSAQKNPTAFYLCATKGSGRSNQPQHFGDGTRLSIL.

The J gene is TRBJ1-5, the V gene TRBV28, with TRBD1 identical over 10 bases. Trimming removed 5 bases from V and 5 bases from J; junction bases left unmatched: 6. Germline CDR1 is MDHEN and CDR2 is SYDVKM. The CDR3 has 15 amino acids. The CDR3 DNA follows: TGTGCCAGCAGTCTCGCTGACAGGGGGCATCAGCCCCAGCATTTT. It encodes CASSLADRGHQPQHF.

The V call is TRBV6-8, the J call TRBJ1-5, with no clear D. The CDR3 totals 15 residues. From germline, CDR1 is MNHGY and CDR2 SAAAGT. V lost 0 bases to trimming and J lost 9 bases, with 15 bases between them. The CDR3 nucleotides read TGTGCCAGCAGTTACTCGACCTGGAGGGAAGTGCCCCAGCATTTT. Protein sequence: CASSYSTWREVPQHF.

There are a few counts of this clone. The CDR3 reads CATRFHNTHLLSSGNTIYF. The DNA for the CDR3 is TGTGCCACCAGGTTCCACAATACACACCTCCTAAGCTCTGGAAACACCATATATTTT. This chain links TRBV15 with TRBJ1-3; D unclear. CDR3 length equals 19 residues. V lost 6 bases and J lost 0, with 24 bases in between. Germline-derived CDR1 and CDR2 are LNHNV and YYDKDF (reference sequence). Variable domain in full (rest from reference TRBV15 and TRBJ1-3): DAMVIQNPRYQVTQFGKPVTLSCSQTLNHNVMYWYQQKSSQAPKLLFHYYDKDFNNEADTPDNFQSRRPNTSFCFLDIRSPGLGDTAMYLCATRFHNTHLLSSGNTIYFGEGSWLTVV.

The chain employs TRBV7-4 and TRBJ1-3; D is possibly TRBD1 (5 bases). Trimming removed 1 base at V and 4 bases at J, with 17 bases between. The CDR3 totals 17 residues. Germline CDR1 and CDR2: SGHVT and SQSDAQ. CDR3 sequence (DNA): TGTGCCAGCAGCTTAGGAGGACACCGGTCCCTCGGAAACACCATATATTTT. It codes for CASSLGGHRSLGNTIYF.

V usage is TRBV5-1 and J usage is TRBJ2-5, with D uncertain. The CDR3 loop spans 16 amino acids. The germline gives CDR1 SGHRS, CDR2 YFSETQ. The V end lost 0 bases, the J end lost 3 bases, and 15 bases lay between the germline ends. CDR3 region: CASSLDGMPPKETQYF. DNA of the CDR3: TGCGCCAGCAGCTTGGACGGTATGCCCCCTAAAGAGACCCAGTACTTC.

This rearrangement joins TRBV5-1 to TRBJ1-3; 8 nucleotides line up with TRBD1. Per germline, CDR1 SGHRS and CDR2 YFSETQ. Trimming removed 2 bases from V and 4 bases from J; junction bases left unmatched: 5. The CDR3 runs to 15 residues. CDR3 sequence (DNA): TGCGCCAGCAGCTTCCAGGGGGCGAAAGGAAACACCATATATTTT. This sequence encodes CASSFQGAKGNTIYF.

This sequence joins TRBV14 and TRBJ1-1; 8 positions agree with TRBD1. With 1 base clipped from V and 5 bases from J, the junction kept 15 bases outside the gene matches. Germline-derived CDR1 and CDR2 are SGHDN and FVKESK. The CDR3 is 18 residues long. The DNA for the CDR3 is TGTGCCAGCAGCCAAGGAGGTCCCCGGGACAGGTCCGTAACTGAAGCTTTCTTT. Translation: CASSQGGPRDRSVTEAFF.

This chain connects TRBV4-1 to TRBJ1-5; D unresolved. This CDR3 spans 13 amino acids. Trimming took 4 bases from V and 4 from J, leaving 8 bases between them. Per the germline V gene, CDR1 is MGHRA and CDR2 is YSYEKL. The CDR3 is CASSRERNQPQHF. The CDR3 DNA sequence: TGCGCCAGCAGCCGGGAGAGAAATCAGCCCCAGCATTTT.

The rearrangement joins TRBV7-8 to TRBJ1-4; D gene unclear. The CDR3 length is 13 residues. Germline V gives CDR1 SGHVS, CDR2 FQNEAQ. V shed 3 bases and J shed 3 bases, with 5 bases lying between them. DNA of the CDR3: TGTGCCAGCAGCTTCGAGCCTAATGAAAAACTGTTTTTT. This encodes CASSFEPNEKLFF.